The source of this TCR beta chain is a study of blood T cell repertoires in COVID-19. The CDR3 runs 13 residues. V lost 7 bases and J 1 base, leaving 11 bases between the germline ends. CDR1 is MDHEN, CDR2 SYDVKM, per germline. Assay used: immunoSEQ multiplex PCR; TCRdb lists only in-frame clones, some missing. The sample lists about 72,000 clones, around 84% occurring once. Sequenced sample: peripheral blood. The chain links TRBV28 to TRBJ2-7; a possible D gene is TRBD1 (6 bases). The source is a man between 65 and 79 years old with active or convalescent COVID-19. CDR3 residues: CASNRQASYEQYF. As DNA, the CDR3 is TGTGCCAGCAATAGACAGGCATCCTACGAGCAGTACTTC.